These T cell receptor beta chains were read from a single sample in a study of T cell responses to AZD1222 COVID-19 vaccine. Sequencing was performed with immunoSEQ multiplex PCR; in TCRdb, only in-frame clones are kept and a portion is missing. Of around 140,000 clones in the sample, roughly 92% were seen once. The sequencing used peripheral blood, collected on day 0 of AZD1222 vaccination. The receptors were sampled from an adult in good health. CDR3s include the opening cysteine and the closing phenylalanine or tryptophan. A D gene is named only where the DNA matches it firmly. The size field is filled for only some rows; it gives once, few, many or a size class.

d_call	j_call	cdr3_length	clone_size	v_call	cdr3_nt	cdr3_aa
TRBD2	TRBJ2-6	18	.	TRBV18	TGTGCCAGCTCACCAAGACTAGCGGGAGTCACTGGGGCCAACGTCCTGACTTTC	CASSPRLAGVTGANVLTF
.	TRBJ2-7	15	.	TRBV9	TGTGCCAGCAGCTCTACGTGGAGCAGCTCCTACGAGCAGTACTTC	CASSSTWSSSYEQYF
.	TRBJ1-5	16	.	TRBV7-9	TGTGCCAGCACCACCCCCCGCAGTATGGGTTGCGGACCCCAGCATTTT	CASTTPRSMGCGPQHF
TRBD2	TRBJ2-1	15	once	TRBV28	TGTGCCAGCAGCTCAGTAGCGGGGGGTAACAATGAGCAGTTCTTC	CASSSVAGGNNEQFF
TRBD1	TRBJ1-1	15	.	TRBV12-5	TGTGCTAGTGGTCAGAGCCGACAGGGAACCACTGAAGCTTTCTTT	CASGQSRQGTTEAFF
.	TRBJ2-7	14	.	TRBV27	TGTGCCAGCAGAGGCGGTGGGGGGTTGTACGAGCAGTACTTC	CASRGGGGLYEQYF
TRBD1	TRBJ2-4	14	.	TRBV11-1	TGTGCCAGCAGCCGACAGGGGCTCCAAAACATTCAGTACTTC	CASSRQGLQNIQYF
TRBD1	TRBJ1-6	14	.	TRBV9	TGTGCCAGCAGCCCCGGACAGGGTCGATCACCCCTCCACTTT	CASSPGQGRSPLHF
.	TRBJ1-1	12	.	TRBV18	TGTGCCAGCTCGGAAGTTAACACTGAAGCTTTCTTT	CASSEVNTEAFF
.	TRBJ1-3	13	.	TRBV3-1/TRBV3-2	TGTGCCAGCAGCCGTGGTGCGGGAAACACCATATATTTT	CASSRGAGNTIYF
TRBD1	TRBJ2-3	15	.	TRBV5-1	TGCGCCAGCAGCCCCGGGACAGGGGCCTGGGATACGCAGTATTTT	CASSPGTGAWDTQYF
.	TRBJ1-1	13	.	TRBV2	TGTGCCAGCAATGTGAACAGTAACACTGAAGCTTTCTTT	CASNVNSNTEAFF
.	TRBJ1-1	14	once	TRBV6-5	TGTGCCAGCAGTTACTCAGCCGGGGGCACTGAAGCTTTCTTT	CASSYSAGGTEAFF
.	TRBJ1-2	13	.	TRBV5-6	TGTGCCAGCAGCTCCGGGGACGAGTATAGCTACACCTTC	CASSSGDEYSYTF
.	TRBJ2-2	14	.	TRBV2	TGTGCCAGCAGGAGAGACACCAACACCGGGGAGCTGTTTTTT	CASRRDTNTGELFF
.	TRBJ2-1	10	.	TRBV3-1/TRBV3-2	TGTGCCAGCAGCAGGGGGAATCTGTTCTTC	CASSRGNLFF
TRBD1	TRBJ1-3	15	.	TRBV6-5	TGTGCCAGCAGCCTACAGGGGGCGCCTGGAAACACCATATATTTT	CASSLQGAPGNTIYF
TRBD2	TRBJ2-1	14	.	TRBV7-2	TGTGCCAGCAGCTTACTAGCGGGGGGCAATGAGCAGTTCTTC	CASSLLAGGNEQFF
TRBD1	TRBJ1-1	14	.	TRBV5-6	TGTGCCAGCAGCCTGACAGGGGCCACCTCTGAAGCTTTCTTT	CASSLTGATSEAFF
.	TRBJ1-2	17	.	TRBV27	TGTGCCAGCAGTTTGACCTACCAGGCGACGACTAACTATGGCTACACCTTC	CASSLTYQATTNYGYTF
TRBD1	TRBJ2-1	14	.	TRBV19	TGTGCCAGTAGTAATGGACAGGGGGCCCTAGGGCAGTTCTTC	CASSNGQGALGQFF
.	TRBJ1-5	17	.	TRBV5-5	TGTGCCAGCAGCCCCAATCAGTATGGGACGGGGAATCAGCCCCAGCATTTT	CASSPNQYGTGNQPQHF
TRBD2	TRBJ2-7	16	once	TRBV10-3	TGTGCCATCAGTGTGGGGCGGGAGGGCCGCGCCTACGAGCAGTACTTC	CAISVGREGRAYEQYF
.	TRBJ2-7	21	.	TRBV21-1	TGTGCCAGCAGCAAAGTTGGGGAACGAGGATATAATCCCCATATCCCCTACGAGCAGTACTTC	CASSKVGERGYNPHIPYEQYF
.	TRBJ1-2	13	.	TRBV19	TGTGCCAGTAGCCGACCCGACGTGTATGGCTACACCTTC	CASSRPDVYGYTF
TRBD2	TRBJ2-1	17	.	TRBV27	TGTGCCAGCAGTTTGTTACTAGCGGGGGATCGGTACAATGAGCAGTTCTTC	CASSLLLAGDRYNEQFF
.	TRBJ1-1	13	.	TRBV6-5	TGTGCCAGCAGTTACTCGAGGGGAGGTGAAGCTTTCTTT	CASSYSRGGEAFF
TRBD1	TRBJ1-1	14	.	TRBV6-2/TRBV6-3	TGTGCCAGCAGTTACTCTGGACAGGCCCAGGTTGCTTTCTTT	CASSYSGQAQVAFF
.	TRBJ1-5	14	.	TRBV3-1/TRBV3-2	TGTGCCAGCAGCCAAGCAGTTAGCAATCAGCCCCAGCATTTT	CASSQAVSNQPQHF
.	TRBJ2-3	14	.	TRBV11-3	TGTGCCAGCAGCTCGGGGGAGAGCACAGATACGCAGTATTTT	CASSSGESTDTQYF
TRBD2	TRBJ2-1	16	.	TRBV11-3	TGTGCCAGCAGCGGGACTAGCGGGAGCTCCTACAATGAGCAGTTCTTC	CASSGTSGSSYNEQFF
.	TRBJ1-3	13	.	TRBV2	TGTGCCAGCAACGGACTACAGGGAAACACCATATATTTT	CASNGLQGNTIYF
.	TRBJ2-5	17	.	TRBV6-1	TGTGCCAGCAGTGGGCACCGGAACATCCACACCCAAGAGACCCAGTACTTC	CASSGHRNIHTQETQYF
.	TRBJ1-6	14	.	TRBV11-3	TGTGCCAGCAGCTTAGGCAGGGGAGATTCACCCCTCCACTTT	CASSLGRGDSPLHF
.	TRBJ2-3	18	.	TRBV24-1	TGTGCCACCAGTGATCGCCGTACGGACAGCGGGACTATAGATACGCAGTATTTT	CATSDRRTDSGTIDTQYF
.	TRBJ1-5	16	.	TRBV10-1	TGCGCCAGCCCCCCACCGGGACTCAATAGCAATCAGCCCCAGCATTTT	CASPPPGLNSNQPQHF
TRBD2	TRBJ2-7	16	.	TRBV5-6	TGTGCCAGCAGCTTCCTGACTAGCGGGAGCTCCTACGAGCAGTACTTC	CASSFLTSGSSYEQYF
.	TRBJ1-5	16	.	TRBV18	TGTGCCAGCTCACCACGGGAGTGGGGAAGCAATCAGCCCCAGCATTTT	CASSPREWGSNQPQHF
TRBD1	TRBJ2-4	14	.	TRBV19	TGTGCCAGTAGTAGGGTACAGGGGGATAGCATTCAGTACTTC	CASSRVQGDSIQYF
TRBD1	TRBJ2-2	14	.	TRBV6-5	TGTGCCAGCAGACCCGGGACAGTGTCCGGGGAGCTGTTTTTT	CASRPGTVSGELFF
.	TRBJ2-3	14	.	TRBV11-2	TGTGCCAGCAGCTTAGATGCGGCCACAGATACGCAGTATTTT	CASSLDAATDTQYF
.	TRBJ2-1	14	.	TRBV7-2	TGTGCCAGCAGCTTAGGGGTAGTCGGCAATGAGCAGTTCTTC	CASSLGVVGNEQFF
.	TRBJ2-7	13	once	TRBV5-1	TGCGCCAGCAGCGAGACAGTGGAATACGAGCAGTACTTC	CASSETVEYEQYF
TRBD1	TRBJ2-7	15	.	TRBV29-1	TGCAGCGTTACGACCGTGGGACAGGGACCCTACGAGCAGTACTTC	CSVTTVGQGPYEQYF
.	TRBJ2-1	15	.	TRBV30	TGTGCCTGGAGTGTACTCGCGGAGTCCTACAATGAGCAGTTCTTC	CAWSVLAESYNEQFF
TRBD2	TRBJ2-7	14	.	TRBV20-1	TGCAGTGCTAGTCGGACTAGCGGGTCCTACGAGCAGTACTTC	CSASRTSGSYEQYF
.	TRBJ1-1	15	.	TRBV28	TGTGCCAGCAGCCCTAAGAGGGGGGCGGTCGCTGAAGCTTTCTTT	CASSPKRGAVAEAFF